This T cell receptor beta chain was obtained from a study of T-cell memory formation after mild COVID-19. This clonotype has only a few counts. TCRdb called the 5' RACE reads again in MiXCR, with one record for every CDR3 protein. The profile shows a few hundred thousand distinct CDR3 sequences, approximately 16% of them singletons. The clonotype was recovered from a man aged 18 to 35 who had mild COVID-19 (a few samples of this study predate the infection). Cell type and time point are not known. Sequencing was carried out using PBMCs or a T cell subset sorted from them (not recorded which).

For the CDR3, the DNA is TGCGCCAGCAGCCAAGGATCGGGACGCCCAGGGATCCAAGAGACCCAGTACTTC. Translation gives CASSQGSGRPGIQETQYF. V is TRBV4-3 and J is TRBJ2-5; D may correspond to TRBD1 or TRBD2 (5 bases each). V was clipped by 1 base and J by 1 base, with 19 bases between them. The germline V gene has CDR1 LGHNA and CDR2 YSLEER. CDR3 length equals 18 residues.